This T cell receptor beta chain was retrieved from a study of blood T cell repertoires in COVID-19. Some clones are missing from TCRdb's copy, which holds only in-frame ones; the method was immunoSEQ multiplex PCR. The table has about 250,000 clones, about 83% seen once. Sequenced: PBMCs or T cells enriched from blood (not recorded which). The source of this sequence is a woman in her forties who had been exposed to COVID-19.

CDR3 region: CASSIRTGRTEAFF. CDR3 DNA sequence: TGTGCCAGTAGTATTAGGACAGGGCGGACTGAAGCTTTCTTT. The chain joins TRBV19 to TRBJ1-1; 8 nucleotides line up with TRBD1. The CDR3 covers 14 residues. Germline CDR1 is LNHDA and CDR2 is SQIVND (reference sequence). With 3 bases clipped from V and 5 bases from J, the junction kept 5 bases outside the gene matches.